The 19 T cell receptor beta chains below all came from one sample that was sequenced in a study of T cells in Graves' hyperthyroidism and ophthalmopathy. The source material, RNA transcripts, was used to amplify TCR beta CDR3 regions. The HTBI primer set was used in a first-round RT-PCR of the TCR CDR3. TCRdb reprocessed the multiplex PCR reads via MiXCR and lists one record per CDR3 protein. The sample consists of 650,000 to 700,000 distinct CDR3 sequences, around a sixth of them appearing once. The source material was blood. The receptors stem from a man aged 45-60 years with Graves' hyperthyroidism.

This clonotype has a handful of counts. A much larger clonotype is one base distant, so this may be a read error. The final CDR3 position lacks the conserved phenylalanine or tryptophan, pointing to a likely read error. The CDR3 loop reads CASSPLWDTGELFS. CDR3 bases: TGTGCCAGCAGCCCTCTCTGGGACACCGGGGAGCTGTTTTCT. V gene TRBV11-1 combines with J gene TRBJ2-2; D remains ambiguous. With 5 bases removed from V and 3 bases from J, the gap between germline ends came to 10 bases. This CDR3 is 14 amino acids long. CDR1 SGHAT and CDR2 FQDESV come from the germline V gene (reference sequence).

This chain connects TRBV6-1 to TRBJ2-3; D not resolved. Germline-derived CDR1 and CDR2 are MNHNS and SASEGT. V gave up 7 bases and J gave up 4 bases, with 12 bases separating them. The CDR3 runs 13 residues. The CDR3 is CASKSVQADTQYF. The CDR3 DNA is TGTGCCAGCAAGTCCGTTCAGGCAGATACGCAGTATTTT.

This clonotype was observed many times. The chain couples TRBV3-1 to TRBJ1-2; the D is unclear. The CDR3 spans 14 residues. Trimming took off 1 base at V and 4 bases at J, with 10 bases between the two ends. CDR1 and CDR2 from the germline V gene are LGHDT and YNNKEL (reference sequence). CDR3 sequence reads: CASSQGEGGYGYTF. CDR3 DNA sequence: TGTGCCAGCAGCCAAGGAGAGGGTGGCTATGGCTACACCTTC.

This chain connects TRBV11-2 to TRBJ2-1, with 12 bases identical to TRBD2. CDR1 SGHAT and CDR2 FQNNGV come from the germline V gene. V shed 3 bases and J 7 bases; nucleotides not matched to a gene: 7. This CDR3 is 16 amino acids long. Written as DNA, the CDR3 is TGTGCCAGCAGCTTTCGACTAGCGGGAGTATGGAATGAGCAGTTCTTC. It specifies CASSFRLAGVWNEQFF.

This clonotype has more than one count but fewer than ten. The rearrangement links TRBV9 to TRBJ2-6; D remains ambiguous. With 4 bases removed from V and 2 bases from J, the gap between germline ends came to 7 bases. The CDR3 runs to 14 residues. The germline gives CDR1 SGDLS, CDR2 YYNGEE. The DNA for the CDR3 is TGTGCCAGCAGCCCCTCCACTGGGGCCAACGTCCTGACTTTC. It yields the protein CASSPSTGANVLTF.

The chain links TRBV28 to TRBJ2-1; the D gene is possibly TRBD1 (6 bases). Germline V lookup: CDR1 MDHEN, CDR2 SYDVKM. Trimming removed 5 bases from V and 12 bases from J, with 14 bases in between. The CDR3 is made up of 12 amino acids. Here the CDR3 reads CASSVGDIRQFF. The CDR3 nucleotides read TGTGCCAGCAGTGTCGGGGACATCCGGCAGTTCTTC. The variable domain in full, completed from reference TRBV28 and TRBJ2-1, reads DVKVTQSSRYLVKRTGEKVFLECVQDMDHENMFWYRQDPGLGLRLIYFSYDVKMKEKGDIPEGYSVSREKKERFSLILESASTNQTSMYLCASSVGDIRQFFGPGTRLTVL.

Remarks on this clonotype: Given a much more abundant clone one base away, this may be a read error. The chain has TRBV9 and TRBJ1-1; D remains ambiguous. V dropped 0 bases and J dropped 4 bases, with 7 bases sitting between them. The V gene's germline CDR1 is SGDLS and CDR2 YYNGEE. The length of the CDR3 is 13 residues. CDR3 in amino acids: CASSVDTSTEAFF. Here the CDR3 DNA reads TGTGCCAGCAGCGTAGATACTTCCACTGAAGCTTTCTTT.

In this sample, this clonotype turned up a few times. The chain recombines TRBV4-1 with TRBJ2-7, with TRBD2 identical over 9 bases. The J segment lost 4 bases and the V segment lost 1 base, leaving 2 bases of the junction unmatched. CDR3 size: 14 residues. CDR1 is MGHRA and CDR2 is YSYEKL in the germline V gene. The CDR3 DNA follows: TGCGCCAGCAGCCAAGTCCTAGCGGGGTACGAGCAGTACTTC. Encoded protein: CASSQVLAGYEQYF.

This clonotype was counted at least ten times. This chain connects TRBV20-1 to TRBJ1-5; TRBD1 might be the D (5 bases). This CDR3 is built from 15 residues. CDR1 is DFQATT, CDR2 SNEGSKA, per germline (reference sequence). The V gene lost 0 bases and the J gene lost 0 bases, with 9 bases spanning the gap. CDR3 nucleotide sequence: TGCAGTGCTAGAGATGCGACAGCTAGCAATCAGCCCCAGCATTTT. It is translated as CSARDATASNQPQHF.

The sample holds a few counts of this clonotype. The CDR3: CASLAGGPTDTQYF. The DNA of the CDR3 is TGTGCCAGCCTAGCGGGAGGGCCCACAGATACGCAGTATTTT. The rearrangement joins TRBV28 to TRBJ2-3; 12 bases align to TRBD2. In germline, CDR1 is MDHEN, CDR2 SYDVKM. This CDR3 contains 14 residues. V shed 8 bases, J shed 2 bases, and the junction held 2 bases outside the gene matches.

This chain connects TRBV19 to TRBJ1-2; the match to TRBD1 covers 8 bases. J gave up 4 bases and V 4 bases, and 5 bases lay outside the gene matches. The germline CDR1 and CDR2 sequences are LNHDA and SQIVND (reference sequence). The CDR3 runs 14 residues. The DNA for the CDR3 is TGTGCCAGTAGTACGCGACAGGGGATCTATGGCTACACCTTC. Translated, it gives CASSTRQGIYGYTF.

This clonotype was seen ten or more times. The chain uses TRBV9 and TRBJ1-6, with D tentatively TRBD1 (6 bases). There are 17 residues in the CDR3. Germline V gene lookup returns CDR1 SGDLS and CDR2 YYNGEE. The V end lost 0 bases, the J end lost 9 bases, and 19 bases lay between the germline ends. The CDR3 sequence: CASSVGGTQSGSSPLHF. In DNA form, the CDR3 reads TGTGCCAGCAGCGTAGGCGGGACACAAAGCGGATCTTCACCCCTCCACTTT.

The chain carries TRBV24-1 and TRBJ2-1; D may be TRBD1 (5 bases). The germline V gene has CDR1 KGHDR and CDR2 SFDVKD. Trimming cost V 7 bases and J 7 bases, with 10 bases left between them. The CDR3 is 12 residues long. CDR3 bases: TGTGCCACCAGAGGGGTTATGAATGAGCAGTTCTTC. It is translated as CATRGVMNEQFF.

This rearrangement joins TRBV9 to TRBJ2-1, with D possibly matching TRBD1 (6 bases). Trimming pared 3 bases from V and 6 bases from J, leaving 13 bases between. In germline, CDR1 is SGDLS, CDR2 YYNGEE. The CDR3 totals 14 residues. In nucleotides, the CDR3 is TGTGCCAGCAGCGCCCTGGTAGGGGGCAATGAGCAGTTCTTC. It translates to CASSALVGGNEQFF. Together with reference TRBV9 and TRBJ2-1, the CDR3 gives the full variable domain: DSGVTQTPKHLITATGQRVTLRCSPRSGDLSVYWYQQSLDQGLQFLIQYYNGEERAKGNILERFSAQQFPDLHSELNLSSLELGDSALYFCASSALVGGNEQFFGPGTRLTVL.

The table lists this clonotype with many counts. The chain has TRBV28 and TRBJ2-3, with TRBD1 matching over 10 bases. The CDR3 has 18 amino acids. The germline V gene encodes CDR1 MDHEN and CDR2 SYDVKM. J was trimmed by 6 bases and V by 4 bases; bases with no gene match: 16. CDR3 sequence reads: CASSSATYDRGRYDTQYF. In DNA, the CDR3 is TGTGCCAGCAGTTCCGCCACATATGACAGGGGGCGTTACGATACGCAGTATTTT.

This clonotype was recorded a few times. V usage is TRBV29-1 and J usage is TRBJ2-5; D ambiguous. The V gene lost 3 bases and the J gene lost 5 bases, with 19 bases spanning the gap. The CDR3 length is 15 residues. Germline V lookup: CDR1 SQVTM, CDR2 ANQGSEA. CDR3 DNA: TGCAGCGTTGACTCTGGCAGGTCCGTAGTGGAGACCCAGTACTTC. Its translation is CSVDSGRSVVETQYF.

The rearrangement links TRBV27 to TRBJ1-5; the D gene is possibly TRBD1 (6 bases). CDR1 and CDR2 (germline): MNHEY, SMNVEV (reference sequence). This CDR3 is built from 16 residues. V lost 0 bases to trimming and J lost 11 bases, with 20 bases between them. The CDR3 here is CASSLSSGGGRGAQHF. The CDR3 DNA sequence: TGTGCCAGCAGTTTATCCTCCGGAGGGGGGCGCGGGGCCCAGCATTTT.

This clonotype has ten or more counts. The J gene is TRBJ2-2, the V gene TRBV10-1; unclear D gene. Trimming took off 2 bases at V and 5 bases at J, with 3 bases between the two ends. This CDR3 spans 12 amino acids. CDR1 is WNHNN and CDR2 is SYGVQD in the germline V gene (reference sequence). In nucleotides, the CDR3 is TGCGCCAGCAGTGAGCAGACCGGGGAGCTGTTTTTT. It yields the protein CASSEQTGELFF.

V is TRBV7-9 and J is TRBJ2-7; TRBD1 might be the D (5 bases). CDR3 length equals 18 residues. V was trimmed by 1 base and J by 2 bases, leaving 21 bases between them. Germline V gene data show CDR1 as SEHNR and CDR2 as FQNEAQ (reference sequence). The CDR3 here is CASSLGSSGNGGPYEQYF. In DNA, the CDR3 is TGTGCCAGCAGCTTAGGCAGCTCAGGGAACGGCGGACCCTACGAGCAGTACTTC.